This T cell receptor beta chain was profiled in a study of Graves' ophthalmopathy and Graves' hyperthyroidism. The V end lost 2 bases, the J end lost 4 bases, and 9 bases lay between the germline ends. This CDR3 is 14 amino acids long. Germline V gives CDR1 SGHRS, CDR2 YFSETQ. This clonotype was counted ten times or more. Amplification of TCR beta CDR3 regions used RNA transcripts. HTBI primers served in a first-round RT-PCR, which a second-round multiplex PCR followed. Via MiXCR, TCRdb re-called the multiplex PCR reads, giving one row per CDR3 protein. This sample has 400,000 to 450,000 distinct CDR3 sequences, with under 25% found just once.

The receptor was isolated from a woman younger than 30 with stable Graves' hyperthyroidism. Sequenced material: peripheral blood. This chain links TRBV5-1 with TRBJ2-2; D ambiguous. CDR3 sequence reads: CASSLPTGTGELFF. The CDR3 nucleotides read TGCGCCAGCAGCTTACCCACCGGCACCGGGGAGCTGTTTTTT.